This entry lists 19 T cell receptor beta chains sequenced from one sample in a study of blood T cell repertoires in COVID-19. The table came from immunoSEQ multiplex PCR; TCRdb's copy has only in-frame clones and leaves some out. This sample carries 250,000 to 300,000 clones, 80% to 90% of them seen once, and the ten largest clones take around 5.8%. Sequences were obtained from peripheral blood. Receptors originate from a woman aged 50 to 65 with COVID-19, enrolled during active disease.

The rearrangement links TRBV7-2 to TRBJ2-1; D remains ambiguous. With 8 bases removed from V and 5 bases from J, the gap between germline ends came to 7 bases. CDR3 size: 11 residues. CDR1 SGHTA and CDR2 FQGNSA come from the germline V gene. The CDR3 DNA follows: TGTGCCAGCCGGTCTAACAATGAGCAGTTCTTC. Amino acid sequence: CASRSNNEQFF.

The chain is built from TRBV5-4 and TRBJ2-2; 9 bases map to TRBD2. V was pared by 7 bases and J by 7 bases, with 8 bases of the junction left unmatched. CDR3 length: 14 residues. The germline gives CDR1 SGHNT, CDR2 YYREEE (reference sequence). The DNA of the CDR3 is TGTGCCAGCTCCTCGGCGGGAGGGAGCGGGGAGCTGTTTTTT. Protein sequence: CASSSAGGSGELFF.

In this sample, this clone turned up a few times. This rearrangement joins TRBV7-9 to TRBJ2-2; D is unresolved. Trimming cost V 1 base and J 5 bases, with 8 bases left between them. This CDR3 region has 14 residues. In germline, CDR1 is SEHNR, CDR2 FQNEAQ (reference sequence). This chain's CDR3 is CASSLDWATGELFF. CDR3 nucleotide sequence: TGTGCCAGCAGCTTAGATTGGGCGACCGGGGAGCTGTTTTTT.

CDR3 residues: CASSFWGGITEAFF. Written as DNA, the CDR3 is TGTGCCAGCAGCTTTTGGGGCGGGATCACTGAAGCTTTCTTT. V and J are TRBV7-2 and TRBJ1-1, with TRBD1 as a possible D gene (5 bases). This CDR3 is 14 amino acids long. The V end lost 3 bases, the J end lost 4 bases, and 12 bases lay between the germline ends. The germline V gene encodes CDR1 SGHTA and CDR2 FQGNSA.

The J gene is TRBJ2-2, the V gene TRBV5-4; D is possibly TRBD2 (6 bases). The CDR3 extends over 14 amino acids. The germline V gene encodes CDR1 SGHNT and CDR2 YYREEE (reference sequence). Trimming took off 1 base at V and 7 bases at J, with 11 bases between the two ends. The CDR3 loop reads CASSLTRGIGELFF. The CDR3, as DNA: TGTGCCAGCAGCTTGACTCGGGGGATCGGGGAGCTGTTTTTT.

The V gene is TRBV12-5, the J gene TRBJ1-6, with a tentative D call TRBD1 (6 bases). V was shortened by 1 base and J by 10 bases, with 8 bases between the two germline ends. CDR3 length: 13 amino acids. CDR1 is LGHNT, CDR2 FRNRAP, per germline. CDR3 DNA sequence: TGTGCTAGTGGTTTGGAAGGACAGTCACCCCTCCACTTT. This sequence encodes CASGLEGQSPLHF.

The chain employs TRBV5-6 and TRBJ2-3; D gene unclear. The germline V gene encodes CDR1 SGHDT and CDR2 YYEEEE. This CDR3 has 13 amino acids. V lost 0 bases and J 4 bases, leaving 6 bases between the germline ends. The CDR3 here is CASSLGTADTQYF. In nucleotides, the CDR3 is TGTGCCAGCAGCTTGGGAACAGCAGATACGCAGTATTTT.

The chain uses TRBV4-2 and TRBJ1-2; 11 nucleotides agree with TRBD1. The CDR3 is made up of 16 amino acids. The V and J ends lost 3 bases and 4 bases, in that order; junction bases with no gene match: 7. Germline V gene lookup returns CDR1 LGHNA and CDR2 YNFKEQ. Here the CDR3 reads CASSQGGTGGIYGYTF. In nucleotides, the CDR3 is TGTGCCAGCAGCCAGGGGGGGACAGGGGGAATCTATGGCTACACCTTC.

This clone appeared a single time. The chain joins TRBV18 to TRBJ2-1; unclear D gene. The CDR3 sequence is 14 residues long. CDR1 KGHSH and CDR2 LQKENI come from the germline V gene. V lost 2 bases to trimming and J lost 0 bases, with 5 bases between them. CDR3 sequence: CASSPSVSYNEQFF. The CDR3 nucleotides read TGTGCCAGCTCACCATCGGTCTCCTACAATGAGCAGTTCTTC.

The table lists this clone with a count of one. Other nucleotide sequences from this sample produce the same CDR3. J is TRBJ2-1 and V is TRBV19; 11 bases are shared with TRBD2. This CDR3 contains 15 residues. V lost 2 bases and J lost 7; bases outside the gene matches: 4. Per the germline V gene, CDR1 is LNHDA and CDR2 is SQIVND (reference sequence). The CDR3 loop reads CASSILAGGVNEQFF. The CDR3, as DNA: TGTGCCAGTAGTATACTAGCGGGAGGAGTGAATGAGCAGTTCTTC.

For the CDR3, the DNA is TGTGCCAGCAGCGGGACTAGCGGAACTAGCACAGATACGCAGTATTTT. Its protein product is CASSGTSGTSTDTQYF. The rearrangement links TRBV5-4 to TRBJ2-3; the match to TRBD2 covers 11 bases. Germline V lookup: CDR1 SGHNT, CDR2 YYREEE (reference sequence). Trimming at V came to 4 bases and at J to 0 bases, leaving 4 bases not matched to a gene. The CDR3 is made up of 16 amino acids.

This clone was picked up one time. The chain has TRBV19 and TRBJ1-2; D is undetermined. In germline, CDR1 is LNHDA, CDR2 SQIVND (reference sequence). Trimming removed 7 bases at V and 0 bases at J, with 6 bases between. CDR3 length: 12 residues. CDR3 amino acids: CASMRTNYGYTF. The CDR3 DNA sequence: TGTGCCAGTATGAGGACTAACTATGGCTACACCTTC.

V is TRBV21-1 and J is TRBJ2-7; the listed D gene, TRBD2, was not tested against the DNA. TRBV21-1 is classified as a pseudogene. This CDR3 is built from 15 residues. CDR3 loop: CASSKGSIGKYEQYF. CDR3 coding DNA: TGTGCCAGCAGCAAAGGTAGTATCGGGAAGTACGAGCAGTACTTC.

J is TRBJ1-2 and V is TRBV30; D gene uncertain. The CDR3 spans 12 residues. Trimming cost V 4 bases and J 1 base, with 7 bases left between them. The germline V gene has CDR1 GTSNPN and CDR2 SVGIG (reference sequence). The CDR3, as DNA: TGTGCCTGGACAGAACGTAACTATGGCTACACCTTC. Translated: CAWTERNYGYTF.

The rearrangement uses TRBV19 and TRBJ1-6, with D possibly matching TRBD1 (5 bases). The V gene lost 8 bases and the J gene lost 7 bases, with 15 bases spanning the gap. Looked up from germline, CDR1 is LNHDA and CDR2 is SQIVND (reference sequence). This CDR3 has 14 residues. This CDR3 is CASAVTGKNSPLHF. CDR3 DNA: TGTGCCAGTGCTGTTACAGGAAAAAATTCACCCCTCCACTTT.

This sequence joins TRBV19 and TRBJ2-7, with TRBD2 matching 7 bases. The CDR3 totals 15 residues. Germline trimming cut 8 bases from V and 3 bases from J; bases unmatched to any gene: 13. In germline, CDR1 is LNHDA, CDR2 SQIVND (reference sequence). The DNA of the CDR3 is TGTGCCAGTGGGCGGTTGGCTAGCGGTTTCTACGAGCAGTACTTC. It translates to CASGRLASGFYEQYF.

The chain couples TRBV12-5 to TRBJ1-1; TRBD1 might be the D (5 bases). This CDR3 contains 16 residues. Between the trimmed V and J ends, which lost 0 bases and 0 bases, there was a span of 11 bases. Germline V lookup: CDR1 LGHNT, CDR2 FRNRAP. The CDR3 protein is CASGLVLGTLNTEAFF. The CDR3 DNA reads TGTGCTAGTGGTTTGGTACTGGGGACTCTGAACACTGAAGCTTTCTTT.

The chain has TRBV2 and TRBJ1-3; unclear D gene. V was trimmed by 11 bases and J by 1 base, leaving 12 bases between them. The CDR3 runs 13 residues. Per the germline V gene, CDR1 is SNHLY and CDR2 is FYNNEI. The chain's CDR3 is CASQRVSGNTIYF. The DNA of the CDR3 is TGTGCCTCTCAGAGGGTATCTGGAAACACCATATATTTT. Full variable domain (missing parts from reference TRBV2 and TRBJ1-3): EPEVTQTPSHQVTQMGQEVILRCVPISNHLYFYWYRQILGQKVEFLVSFYNNEISEKSEIFDDQFSVERPDGSNFTLKIRSTKLEDSAMYFCASQRVSGNTIYFGEGSWLTVV.

The chain has TRBV6-2 or TRBV6-3 and TRBJ2-3, with TRBD1 identical over 7 bases. The CDR3 has 16 residues. Germline CDR1 MNHEY, CDR2 SVGEGT. J was trimmed by 2 bases and V by 2 bases; bases with no gene match: 7. The DNA of the CDR3 is TGTGCCAGCAGTTACGGGGACAGAGCCTACACAGATACGCAGTATTTT. Amino acids: CASSYGDRAYTDTQYF.